The 10 T cell receptor beta chains listed next were all sequenced from one sample in a study of T cells in Graves' hyperthyroidism and ophthalmopathy. Amplification targeted TCR beta CDR3 regions from RNA transcripts. Primed by the HTBI set, a first-round RT-PCR was run on the TCR CDR3. One entry per CDR3 protein, called by TCRdb with MiXCR from the multiplex PCR reads. There are fewer than 400,000 distinct CDR3 sequences in the sample; 20% to 25% occur only once, and 73% lies in the top ten. What was sequenced was blood. The receptor set was obtained from a man in his forties or fifties with Graves' hyperthyroidism.

The chain couples TRBV30 to TRBJ2-3; TRBD2 aligns across 15 bases. The CDR3 loop spans 16 amino acids. CDR1 and CDR2 from the germline V gene are GTSNPN and SVGIG (reference sequence). The trim removed 4 bases at V and 4 bases at J, leaving 6 bases unmatched. In nucleotides, the CDR3 is TGTGCCTGGACCATCGGACTAGCGGGAGGGCCAGATACGCAGTATTTT. The encoded protein is CAWTIGLAGGPDTQYF.

This clonotype has more than one count but fewer than ten. The J gene is TRBJ2-7, the V gene TRBV19, with D unresolved. Trimming left V 3 bases short and J 2 bases short, with 11 bases between. The CDR3 is 14 amino acids. Germline values: CDR1 LNHDA, CDR2 SQIVND (reference sequence). In nucleotides, the CDR3 is TGTGCCAGTAGTATGTCCTGGGTCCCCTACGAGCAGTACTTC. Amino acids: CASSMSWVPYEQYF.

This clonotype has only a few counts. V usage is TRBV29-1 and J usage is TRBJ2-3; D is perhaps TRBD1 or TRBD2 (5 bases each). Per germline, CDR1 SQVTM and CDR2 ANQGSEA. V lost 5 bases, J lost 3 bases, and 18 bases lay in between. The CDR3 has 15 amino acids. CDR3 coding DNA: TGCAGCGTTAAACTGGGACCCCACCCGACAGATACGCAGTATTTT. Translating gives CSVKLGPHPTDTQYF.

This clonotype was observed at least ten times. The chain is built from TRBV5-1 and TRBJ2-7; D perhaps matches TRBD2 (5 bases). The V end lost 0 bases, the J end lost 6 bases, and 13 bases lay between the germline ends. This CDR3 has 14 amino acids. Germline assignment: CDR1 SGHRS and CDR2 YFSETQ. Here the CDR3 reads CASSLASGSSEQYF. As DNA, the CDR3 is TGCGCCAGCAGCTTGGCCAGTGGGAGCTCCGAGCAGTACTTC. Full variable domain (rest looked up from reference TRBV5-1 and TRBJ2-7): KAGVTQTPRYLIKTRGQQVTLSCSPISGHRSVSWYQQTPGQGLQFLFEYFSETQRNKGNFPGRFSGRQFSNSRSEMNVSTLELGDSALYLCASSLASGSSEQYFGPGTRLTVT.

The chain links TRBV11-2 to TRBJ1-2, with D unclear. Deletions cut 5 bases from V and 4 bases from J, with 20 bases between. Germline CDR1 is SGHAT and CDR2 is FQNNGV. CDR3 length: 16 amino acids. The CDR3 DNA follows: TGTGCCAGCAGCCCCCTTGGAGGGCCCACTGCCTATGGCTACACCTTC. Translated, it gives CASSPLGGPTAYGYTF.

J is TRBJ2-3 and V is TRBV20-1; D is ambiguous. CDR3 size: 14 residues. Trimming removed 0 bases at V and 1 base at J, with 8 bases between. The germline V gene encodes CDR1 DFQATT and CDR2 SNEGSKA (reference sequence). The CDR3 coding sequence is TGCAGTGCTAGAGATGGCGTGGGCACAGATACGCAGTATTTT. The encoded protein is CSARDGVGTDTQYF.

The rearrangement joins TRBV9 to TRBJ2-5, with 7 bases lining up with TRBD2. The junction had 8 bases not matched to a gene; V was cut back by 1 base and J by 2 bases. Germline loops: CDR1 SGDLS, CDR2 YYNGEE. The CDR3 extends over 16 amino acids. The CDR3 DNA reads TGTGCCAGCAGCGTATATCGGGGGGAACTGCAAGAGACCCAGTACTTC. The encoded protein is CASSVYRGELQETQYF.

CDR3 sequence: CASSEAAGSYGYTF. For the CDR3, the DNA is TGTGCCAGCAGTGAAGCAGCAGGAAGCTATGGCTACACCTTC. This chain links TRBV3-1 with TRBJ1-2, with D uncertain. The V gene's germline CDR1 is LGHDT and CDR2 YNNKEL (reference sequence). The CDR3 is made up of 14 amino acids. The V and J ends lost 6 bases and 4 bases respectively, with 15 bases between them.

The CDR3 bases are TGTGCCAGCAGTGAACTCCAGGCAACCGGGGAGCTGTTTTTT. This gives the protein CASSELQATGELFF. The V gene is TRBV6-1, the J gene TRBJ2-2; D not resolved. Germline loops: CDR1 MNHNS, CDR2 SASEGT. The CDR3 runs to 14 residues. The V end lost 2 bases, the J end lost 5 bases, and 9 bases lay between the germline ends.

This clonotype has a single count. The rearrangement links TRBV28 to TRBJ2-7; 8 nucleotides line up with TRBD1. CDR3 length: 13 residues. Germline V gene sequence: CDR1 MDHEN, CDR2 SYDVKM. V shed 6 bases, J shed 7 bases, and the junction held 8 bases outside the gene matches. The CDR3 bases are TGTGCCAGCAGGGAGGACAGGGCAACAGAGCAGTACTTC. Amino acids: CASREDRATEQYF.